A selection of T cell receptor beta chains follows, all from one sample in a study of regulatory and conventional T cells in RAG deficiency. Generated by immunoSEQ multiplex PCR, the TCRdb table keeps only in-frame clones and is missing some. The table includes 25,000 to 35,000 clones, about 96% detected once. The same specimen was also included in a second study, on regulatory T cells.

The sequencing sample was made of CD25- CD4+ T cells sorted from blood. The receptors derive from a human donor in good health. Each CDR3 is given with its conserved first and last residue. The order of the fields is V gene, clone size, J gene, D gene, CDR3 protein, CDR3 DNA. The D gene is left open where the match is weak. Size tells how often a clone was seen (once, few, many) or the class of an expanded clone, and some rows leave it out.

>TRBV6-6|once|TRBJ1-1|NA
CASSYSAGVDTEAFF
TGTGCCAGCAGTTACTCGGCAGGGGTGGACACTGAAGCTTTCTTT
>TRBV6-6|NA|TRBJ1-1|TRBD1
CASSSTDRGNTEAFF
TGTGCCAGCAGTTCCACGGACAGGGGAAACACTGAAGCTTTCTTT
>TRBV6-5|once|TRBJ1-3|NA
CASSYNRGSGNTIYF
TGTGCCAGCAGTTACAACCGAGGCTCTGGAAACACCATATATTTT
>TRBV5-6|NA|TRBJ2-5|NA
CASSLRTHQETQYF
TGTGCCAGCAGCTTGCGGACTCACCAAGAGACCCAGTACTTC
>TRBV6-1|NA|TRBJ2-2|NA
CASSDLARGLTGELFF
TGTGCCAGCAGTGATCTGGCCAGGGGCCTCACCGGGGAGCTGTTTTTT
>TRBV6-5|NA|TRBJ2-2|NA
CASSKAGELFF
TGTGCCAGCTCTAAAGCCGGGGAGCTGTTTTTT
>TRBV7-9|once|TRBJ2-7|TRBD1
CASSLGGQGPYEQYF
TGTGCCAGCAGCTTAGGGGGACAGGGGCCCTACGAGCAGTACTTC
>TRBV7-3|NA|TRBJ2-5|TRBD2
CASSLGTSGVQAQYF
TGTGCCAGCAGCTTAGGGACTAGCGGGGTGCAGGCCCAGTACTTC
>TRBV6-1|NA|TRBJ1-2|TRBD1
CAGSGQGGRGYTF
TGTGCCGGAAGCGGACAGGGGGGCCGGGGCTACACCTTC
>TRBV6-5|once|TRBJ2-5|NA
CASRPFGLEQETQYF
TGTGCCAGCAGACCGTTTGGACTGGAACAAGAGACCCAGTACTTC
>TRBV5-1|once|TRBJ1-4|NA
CASSLVASQGEKLFF
TGCGCCAGCAGCCTAGTGGCCTCTCAGGGGGAAAAACTGTTTTTT
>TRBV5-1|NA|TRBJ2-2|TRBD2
CASSFTSGGAGELFF
TGCGCCAGCAGCTTTACTAGCGGGGGGGCCGGGGAGCTGTTTTTT
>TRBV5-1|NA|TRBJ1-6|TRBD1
CASSFGDRGRNNSPLHF
TGCGCCAGCAGCTTTGGAGACAGGGGCCGTAATAATTCACCCCTCCACTTT
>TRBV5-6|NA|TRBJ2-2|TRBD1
CASSPLTGGSGELFF
TGTGCCAGCAGCCCACTGACAGGGGGGTCCGGGGAGCTGTTTTTT
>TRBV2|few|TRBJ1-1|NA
CASSEEVYTTEAFF
TGTGCCAGCAGTGAGGAGGTATACACCACTGAAGCTTTCTTT
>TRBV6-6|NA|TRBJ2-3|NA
CASSYRGGNTDTQYF
TGTGCCAGCAGTTACCGCGGGGGCAATACAGATACGCAGTATTTT
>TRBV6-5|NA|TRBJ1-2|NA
CASHQKGIDGYTF
TGTGCCAGCCATCAGAAGGGGATCGATGGCTACACCTTC